The present TCR beta chain was sequenced within a study of T cells after yellow fever vaccination. One entry per CDR3 protein, called by TCRdb with MiXCR from the 5' RACE reads. This table holds some 350,000 distinct CDR3 sequences, approximately 4% found once. This clonotype was recorded many times. CDR3 length: 12 residues. Trimming took 3 bases from V and 6 from J; bases not matched to a gene: 2. Germline loops: CDR1 MNHEY, CDR2 SMNVEV (reference sequence). The V gene is TRBV27, the J gene TRBJ2-7; 7 nucleotides match TRBD1. This material consisted of PBMCs, taken 5 days after the yellow fever booster vaccination. The sequence was obtained from a man between 18 and 29 years old who received the YFV17D yellow fever vaccine. DNA of the CDR3: TGTGCCAGCAGTTTCCCAGGGGGCGAGCAGTACTTC. Amino acid sequence: CASSFPGGEQYF.